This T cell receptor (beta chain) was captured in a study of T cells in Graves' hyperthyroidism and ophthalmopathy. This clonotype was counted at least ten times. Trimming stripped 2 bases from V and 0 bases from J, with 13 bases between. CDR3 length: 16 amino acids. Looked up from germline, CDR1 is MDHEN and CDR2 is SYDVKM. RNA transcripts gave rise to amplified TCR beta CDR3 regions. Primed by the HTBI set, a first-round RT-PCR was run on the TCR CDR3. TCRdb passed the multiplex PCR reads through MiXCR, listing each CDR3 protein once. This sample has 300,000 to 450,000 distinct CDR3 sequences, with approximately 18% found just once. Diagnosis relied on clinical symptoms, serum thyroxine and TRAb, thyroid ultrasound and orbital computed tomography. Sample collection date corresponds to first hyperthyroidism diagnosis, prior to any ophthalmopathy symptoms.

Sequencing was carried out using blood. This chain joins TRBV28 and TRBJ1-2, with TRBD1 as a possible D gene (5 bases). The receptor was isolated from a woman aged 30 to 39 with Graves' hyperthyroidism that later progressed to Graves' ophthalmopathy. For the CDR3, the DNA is TGTGCCAGCAGTTTAGAGACAGAGATCTCTAACTATGGCTACACCTTC. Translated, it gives CASSLETEISNYGYTF.